The clone carrying this T cell receptor beta chain was picked up many times. Its antigen is not identified. This CDR3 is 16 amino acids long. Germline V CDR1 and CDR2: PRHDT, FYEKMQ (reference sequence). Germline trimming cut 5 bases from V and 6 bases from J; bases unmatched to any gene: 12. This sample is part of a study of molecular identifiers for immune sequencing clone quantification. Overall study: Sequencing covered four of five parts into which replicate RNA from about 20,000 or 100,000 naive CD8 cells was split.

Methods described previously, with TCR primers listed, were used for bulk TCR libraries. MiXCR was run by TCRdb on the PCR reads, yielding one entry per CDR3 protein. The data contain 70,000 to 95,000 distinct CDR3 sequences, 15% to 20% of them singletons. Study-wide results and caveats: For effector cells, clones above 20 RNA copies held over 98% of molecules; for naive cells, under 1%. Sharing of a barcode by identical TCR molecules could cause highly expanded clone sizes to be underestimated.

This rearrangement joins TRBV13 to TRBJ2-3; TRBD2 agrees at 9 bases. The sequenced material came from naive CD8+ T cells from blood, with Jurkat cell RNA spiked in. The subset here: FACS-sorted CD8+CD4-CCR7+CD45RA+ naive T cells. This sequence was found in a human donor in good health. Some libraries in this study had Jurkat cell RNA spiked in. As DNA, the CDR3 is TGTGCCAGCAGCCGCCGGGTGGCGGGAGGGCCGGATACGCAGTATTTT. Translated, it gives CASSRRVAGGPDTQYF.